Listed here are 26 T cell receptor beta chains from one sample, sequenced in a study of blood T cell repertoires in COVID-19. Sequencing was performed with immunoSEQ multiplex PCR; in TCRdb, only in-frame clones are kept and a portion is missing. In the table there are about 73,000 clones, about 86% of which are singletons. The source material was peripheral blood. These receptors were collected from a man aged 50-59 years with active COVID-19.

The chain employs TRBV5-1 and TRBJ1-2; 7 bases are shared with TRBD1. This CDR3 contains 15 residues. With V trimmed by 0 bases and J by 8 bases, 10 bases remained unmatched. Germline V gene data show CDR1 as SGHRS and CDR2 as YFSETQ. The CDR3 DNA reads as TGCGCCAGCAGCTTGGCCCTCCGAGACAGGGACGGCTACACCTTC. It encodes CASSLALRDRDGYTF.

Here the CDR3 reads CASTAMGGWVEKLFF. The DNA for the CDR3 is TGTGCCAGCACCGCCATGGGAGGGTGGGTTGAAAAACTGTTTTTT. This chain joins TRBV28 and TRBJ1-4, with D uncertain. Between the trimmed V and J ends, which lost 7 bases and 7 bases, there was a span of 19 bases. CDR1 is MDHEN and CDR2 is SYDVKM in the germline V gene. This CDR3 has 15 residues.

In this sample, this clone turned up once. The rearrangement links TRBV24-1 to TRBJ2-3; 10 positions match TRBD1. This CDR3 spans 16 amino acids. The ends lost 3 bases at V and 4 bases at J; junction bases unmatched: 6. The germline gives CDR1 KGHDR, CDR2 SFDVKD. This CDR3 is CATSDPRQGAADTQYF. As DNA, the CDR3 is TGTGCCACCAGTGATCCCCGACAGGGGGCTGCAGATACGCAGTATTTT.

This chain connects TRBV6-5 to TRBJ2-1; a possible D gene is TRBD1 (6 bases). The CDR3 has 13 amino acids. The germline gives CDR1 MNHEY, CDR2 SVGAGI. The V and J ends lost 7 bases and 8 bases respectively, with 15 bases between them. The CDR3 sequence: CASNPQGWDEQFF. CDR3 in DNA: TGTGCCAGCAATCCACAGGGTTGGGATGAGCAGTTCTTC.

This clone has only one observation. V is TRBV11-3 and J is TRBJ2-7, with 8 bases aligning to TRBD2. The CDR3 loop spans 16 amino acids. CDR1 is SGHNT and CDR2 is YENEEA in the germline V gene. Losses at the gene ends were 3 bases for V and 4 bases for J; bases not matched to a gene: 11. In nucleotides, the CDR3 is TGTGCCAGCAGCTTCCCCCCAGCGGGGGCTGCTTACGAGCAGTACTTC. Translating it yields CASSFPPAGAAYEQYF.

This clone was seen once. V is TRBV5-1 and J is TRBJ1-2; the D gene is possibly TRBD1 (5 bases). The V end lost 4 bases, the J end lost 3 bases, and 19 bases lay between the germline ends. This CDR3 has 16 amino acids. Germline CDR1 SGHRS, CDR2 YFSETQ. Here the CDR3 reads CASSVDKAGGDYGYTF. The CDR3 nucleotides read TGCGCCAGCAGCGTGGACAAGGCTGGGGGGGACTATGGCTACACCTTC.

The chain recombines TRBV30 with TRBJ1-2; TRBD1 is a possible D gene (5 bases). Trimming removed 0 bases from V and 8 bases from J, with 7 bases in between. The CDR3 spans 11 residues. The germline gives CDR1 GTSNPN, CDR2 SVGIG (reference sequence). The CDR3 nucleotides read TGTGCCTGGAGTGTACAGGACGGCTACACCTTC. Translated: CAWSVQDGYTF. The full variable domain, with the rest looked up from reference TRBV30 and TRBJ1-2, is SQTIHQWPATLVQPVGSPLSLECTVEGTSNPNLYWYRQAAGRGLQLLFYSVGIGQISSEVPQNLSASRPQDRQFILSSKKLLLSDSGFYLCAWSVQDGYTFGSGTRLTVV.

J is TRBJ2-7 and V is TRBV6-5; D is ambiguous. Germline CDR1 is MNHEY and CDR2 is SVGAGI. V was trimmed by 6 bases and J by 7 bases, leaving 13 bases between them. This CDR3 is 12 amino acids long. This CDR3 reads CASREAQLEQYF. The CDR3 DNA follows: TGTGCCAGCAGAGAGGCTCAGTTAGAGCAGTACTTC.

The genes are TRBV5-4 and TRBJ1-2, with 9 positions matching TRBD1. The ends lost 0 bases at V and 4 bases at J; junction bases unmatched: 4. Germline loops: CDR1 SGHNT, CDR2 YYREEE (reference sequence). The CDR3 contains 15 residues. The CDR3 DNA reads as TGTGCCAGCAGCTTGGAAGGGGACAGGGCCTATGGCTACACCTTC. Protein: CASSLEGDRAYGYTF.

This chain connects TRBV5-1 to TRBJ2-7; the match to TRBD2 covers 10 bases. V lost 4 bases and J lost 6; bases outside the gene matches: 10. This CDR3 contains 15 residues. Germline CDR1 is SGHRS and CDR2 is YFSETQ. The CDR3 protein is CASSPSKREGGEQYF. CDR3 coding DNA: TGCGCCAGCAGCCCTTCTAAGCGGGAGGGGGGCGAGCAGTACTTC.

The chain combines TRBV28 with TRBJ1-2, with 7 positions matching TRBD1. V lost 3 bases to trimming and J lost 8 bases; unmatched junction nucleotides: 3. CDR3 length equals 12 residues. CDR1 is MDHEN, CDR2 SYDVKM, per germline. CDR3 residues: CASSFDREGYTF. The CDR3 DNA reads TGTGCCAGCAGTTTCGACAGGGAAGGCTACACCTTC.

There are a few counts of this clone. This chain uses TRBV3-1 (or the pseudogene TRBV3-2) with TRBJ2-1; 9 bases are shared with TRBD2. This CDR3 is 16 amino acids long. With 1 base clipped from V and 3 bases from J, the junction kept 4 bases outside the gene matches. The germline V gene has CDR1 LGHDT and CDR2 YNNKEL (reference sequence). CDR3 nucleotides: TGTGCCAGCAGCCAAGTCAAGACTAGCGGCTACAATGAGCAGTTCTTC. Its protein is CASSQVKTSGYNEQFF.

This clone occurred a few times. This chain joins TRBV6-5 and TRBJ2-7, with D unresolved. The CDR3 extends over 13 amino acids. Trimming took off 2 bases at V and 0 bases at J, with 5 bases between the two ends. Germline CDR1 and CDR2: MNHEY and SVGAGI. CDR3 DNA: TGTGCCAGCAGTTACACAAACTCCTACGAGCAGTACTTC. This codes for CASSYTNSYEQYF.

This rearrangement joins TRBV5-4 to TRBJ2-7, with TRBD2 matching 7 bases. Germline V gene data show CDR1 as SGHNT and CDR2 as YYREEE (reference sequence). CDR3 length: 15 amino acids. After removal of 0 bases from V and 1 base from J, the junction contained 4 bases not matched to a gene. The CDR3 here is CASSLELAESYEQYF. CDR3 nucleotide sequence: TGTGCCAGCAGCTTGGAGCTAGCGGAGTCCTACGAGCAGTACTTC.

This chain's CDR3 is CASGLDADTQYF. The CDR3 region has the DNA TGTGCCTCGGGACTAGACGCAGATACGCAGTATTTT. J is TRBJ2-3 and V is TRBV10-3; the match to TRBD2 covers 8 bases. Germline trimming cut 11 bases from V and 4 bases from J; bases unmatched to any gene: 5. The CDR3 has 12 residues. The germline V gene has CDR1 ENHRY and CDR2 SYGVKD.

This chain links TRBV5-1 with TRBJ2-2; 10 bases match TRBD2. This CDR3 region has 16 residues. Looked up from germline, CDR1 is SGHRS and CDR2 is YFSETQ. Trimming removed 2 bases from V and 6 bases from J; junction bases left unmatched: 7. CDR3 sequence reads: CASSFAGTSESGELFF. In DNA form, the CDR3 reads TGCGCCAGCAGCTTTGCCGGGACTAGCGAGTCCGGGGAGCTGTTTTTT.

The chain combines TRBV28 with TRBJ2-7, with 10 bases that match TRBD1. Trimming removed 8 bases from V and 4 bases from J; junction bases left unmatched: 8. The CDR3 runs 14 residues. From germline, CDR1 is MDHEN and CDR2 SYDVKM. The CDR3 DNA reads TGTGCCAGCCGCGCTGGGGACAGGGGATACGAGCAGTACTTC. This sequence encodes CASRAGDRGYEQYF.

The rearrangement uses TRBV6-6 and TRBJ2-7; 9 nucleotides line up with TRBD1. This CDR3 has 16 residues. Germline CDR1 MNHNY, CDR2 SVGAGI (reference sequence). V lost 7 bases, J lost 4 bases, and 14 bases stayed unmatched. The CDR3 region has the DNA TGTGCCAGCAACTTCCTCCCTGGGACAGGGAAGTACGAGCAGTACTTC. Amino acids: CASNFLPGTGKYEQYF.

The V gene is TRBV6-5, the J gene TRBJ1-2, with D uncertain. CDR3 length: 13 residues. Germline V gives CDR1 MNHEY, CDR2 SVGAGI. V was clipped by 7 bases and J by 0 bases, with 9 bases between them. The CDR3 here is CASKITANYGYTF. In DNA, the CDR3 is TGTGCCAGCAAGATCACAGCTAACTATGGCTACACCTTC.

The CDR3 DNA is TGCGCCAGCAGTCAGGGACTAGCGGGGACAGATACGCAGTATTTT. It translates to CASSQGLAGTDTQYF. The genes are TRBV5-1 and TRBJ2-3; 13 nucleotides agree with TRBD2. This CDR3 spans 15 amino acids. Germline lookup yields CDR1 SGHRS and CDR2 YFSETQ. With V trimmed by 5 bases and J by 3 bases, 3 bases remained unmatched.

V is TRBV2 and J is TRBJ1-5; D might be TRBD1 (5 bases). The germline V gene has CDR1 SNHLY and CDR2 FYNNEI. Trimming took off 4 bases at V and 0 bases at J, with 10 bases between the two ends. This CDR3 is built from 15 residues. This CDR3 is CASSGRQSSNQPQHF. The CDR3 DNA follows: TGTGCCAGCAGTGGCCGACAGAGTAGCAATCAGCCCCAGCATTTT.

The rearrangement uses TRBV7-3 and TRBJ2-3; 10 positions match TRBD1. CDR1 SGHTA and CDR2 FQGTGA come from the germline V gene. CDR3 size: 17 residues. Losses at the gene ends were 4 bases for V and 4 bases for J; bases not matched to a gene: 11. The CDR3 loop is CASSSTPGQGFADTQYF. CDR3 coding DNA: TGTGCCAGCAGCTCAACTCCGGGACAGGGGTTTGCAGATACGCAGTATTTT.

This rearrangement joins TRBV6-6 to TRBJ2-7; TRBD2 might be the D (6 bases). The V end lost 6 bases, the J end lost 0 bases, and 9 bases lay between the germline ends. The CDR3 totals 13 residues. Germline values: CDR1 MNHNY, CDR2 SVGAGI (reference sequence). CDR3 coding DNA: TGTGCCAGCAGAGGAGGGTCCTCCTACGAGCAGTACTTC. Translated: CASRGGSSYEQYF.

This chain joins TRBV7-8 and TRBJ1-2, with D perhaps TRBD1 (5 bases). Trimming took 0 bases from V and 3 from J, leaving 14 bases between them. The CDR3 is 16 amino acids. The V gene's germline CDR1 is SGHVS and CDR2 FQNEAQ. The CDR3 DNA is TGTGCCAGCAGCTTAGCTGGGGACTTAGGGGACTATGGCTACACCTTC. The encoded protein is CASSLAGDLGDYGYTF.

The gene calls are TRBV6-5 and TRBJ2-3; the match to TRBD2 covers 10 bases. Trimming removed 4 bases from V and 12 bases from J; junction bases left unmatched: 10. Germline V gives CDR1 MNHEY, CDR2 SVGAGI. The CDR3 totals 14 residues. DNA of the CDR3: TGTGCCAGCAGTTTGAGCGGGGGGGCGAAGTTCCAGTATTTT. It encodes CASSLSGGAKFQYF.

The V call is TRBV9, the J call TRBJ2-4; tentative D call: TRBD2 (6 bases). The length of the CDR3 is 14 residues. Trimming cost V 2 bases and J 5 bases, with 11 bases left between them. Germline V gives CDR1 SGDLS, CDR2 YYNGEE. The CDR3 region is CASSVGGVQNIQYF. The CDR3 DNA follows: TGTGCCAGCAGCGTCGGGGGAGTCCAAAACATTCAGTACTTC. Full variable domain (rest looked up from reference TRBV9 and TRBJ2-4): DSGVTQTPKHLITATGQRVTLRCSPRSGDLSVYWYQQSLDQGLQFLIQYYNGEERAKGNILERFSAQQFPDLHSELNLSSLELGDSALYFCASSVGGVQNIQYFGAGTRLSVL.